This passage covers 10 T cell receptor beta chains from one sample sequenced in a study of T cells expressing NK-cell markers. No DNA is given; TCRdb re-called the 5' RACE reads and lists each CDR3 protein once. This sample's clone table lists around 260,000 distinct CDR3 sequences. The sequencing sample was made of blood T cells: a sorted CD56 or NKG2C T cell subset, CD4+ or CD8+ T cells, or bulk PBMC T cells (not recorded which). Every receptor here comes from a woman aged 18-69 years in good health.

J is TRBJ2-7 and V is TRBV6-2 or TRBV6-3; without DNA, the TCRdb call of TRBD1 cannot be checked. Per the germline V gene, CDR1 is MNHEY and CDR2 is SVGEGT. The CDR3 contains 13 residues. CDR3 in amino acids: CACGDGPPGEQYF.

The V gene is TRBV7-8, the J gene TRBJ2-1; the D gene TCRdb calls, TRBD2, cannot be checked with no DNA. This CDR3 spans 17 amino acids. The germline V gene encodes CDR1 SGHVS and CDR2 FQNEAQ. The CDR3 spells CASSPRTSGGDYNEQFF.

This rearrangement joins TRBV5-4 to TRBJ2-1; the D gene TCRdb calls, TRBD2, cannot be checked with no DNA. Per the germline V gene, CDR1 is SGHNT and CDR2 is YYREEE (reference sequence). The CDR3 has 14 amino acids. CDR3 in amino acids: CASNMGRAGNEQFF.

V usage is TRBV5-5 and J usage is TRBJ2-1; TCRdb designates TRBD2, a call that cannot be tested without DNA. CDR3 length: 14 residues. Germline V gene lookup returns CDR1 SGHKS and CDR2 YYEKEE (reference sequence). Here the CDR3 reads CASSLAGPFGEQFF.

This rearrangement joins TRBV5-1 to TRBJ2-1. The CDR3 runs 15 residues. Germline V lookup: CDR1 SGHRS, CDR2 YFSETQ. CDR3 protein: CASMPQRSSYNEQFF.

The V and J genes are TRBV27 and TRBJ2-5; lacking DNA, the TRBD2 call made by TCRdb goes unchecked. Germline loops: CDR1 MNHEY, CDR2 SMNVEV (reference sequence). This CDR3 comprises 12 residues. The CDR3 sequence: CASRSLAETQYF.

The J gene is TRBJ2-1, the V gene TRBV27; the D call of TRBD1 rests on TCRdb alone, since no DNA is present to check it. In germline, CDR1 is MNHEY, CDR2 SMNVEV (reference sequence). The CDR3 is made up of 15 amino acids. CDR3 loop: CASSLGGRNSNEQFF.

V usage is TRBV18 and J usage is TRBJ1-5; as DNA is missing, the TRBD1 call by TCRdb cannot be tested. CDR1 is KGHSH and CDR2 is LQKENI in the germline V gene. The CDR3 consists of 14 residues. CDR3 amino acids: CASSVTGDPQPQHF.

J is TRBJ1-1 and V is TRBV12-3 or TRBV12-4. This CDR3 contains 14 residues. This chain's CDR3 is CATGTVLMNTEAFF.

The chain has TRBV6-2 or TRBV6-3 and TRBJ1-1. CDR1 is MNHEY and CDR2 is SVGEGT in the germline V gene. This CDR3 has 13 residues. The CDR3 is CASSWTRNTEAFF.